Included here is one T cell receptor beta chain sequence, with context. This clone's antigen is unknown. Nothing much larger sits one base from this clone, and base qualities are not available. This record belongs to a study of blood T cell repertoires in COVID-19 (dated by TCRdb to 2018 to 2020). Study-level background: Samples covering the acute and convalescent phases of COVID-19 were provided by collaborators in the United States, Italy and Spain. The prospective study material was composed of cDNA or gDNA derived from T cells, B-cell-depleted T cells, or PBMCs. Deeply sampled blood TCRbeta repertoires from subjects exposed to, actively infected with, or recovered from COVID-19 were included in the dataset. The repertoires were released in a freely available public database meant as a resource for research on the immune response to SARS-CoV-2. Samples were obtained from the ongoing ImmuneRACE study (first 160 participants) and from approximately 1,200 subjects provided by 6 global collaborators. Nearly every sample came with metadata listing a de-identified subject ID, COVID-19 status, age in years and sex. Where HLA class I and class II types were available, the types were taken from metadata supplied by the sample provider, not from assay-based typing.

The immunoSEQ Assay, a bias-controlled multiplex PCR, was used to amplify TCRbeta CDR3 regions from genomic DNA. Per the authors' processing: Nucleated cell counts per sample were estimated from amplification of reference gene primers within the assay. To quantify the absolute abundance of each unique TCRbeta CDR3 rearrangement, sequence reads were collapsed and filtered. For each sample, productive Simpson clonality was calculated by taking the square root of Simpson's diversity index across productive rearrangements. Drawn from immuneACCESS, this table holds only the in-frame rearrangements with V and J called that TCRdb kept. Clones are partly lost; checked studies trace under half to an unresolved V gene and leave the rest unexplained. V, J and clone size derive from that table, while D and trimming were established from the DNA sequence. For this sample the table gives approximately 47,000 clones, of which about 83% were detected only once. The ten top clones hold less than 2.5% of the sample.

The germline V gene encodes CDR1 ENHRY and CDR2 SYGVKD. The CDR3 goes from the cysteine to the phenylalanine over 14 residues. Of the read, only the CDR3 DNA is kept; its 42 bases are in frame from base 1. V loses 6 bases at its end and J loses 9 bases; junction bases beyond the gene matches: 8. Each collaborating institution followed its own protocols to collect whole blood in K2EDTA tubes. For TCRbeta analysis, collaborators shipped samples as frozen whole blood, isolated PBMCs, or DNA extracted from either of those sample types. General study outcomes and caveats: The amount of clinical and demographic metadata varied by source and participant and was provided uncurated.

This receptor was taken from a woman in her sixties with acute or convalescent COVID-19. The rearranged segments are TRBV10-3 and TRBJ1-6, and 7 junction bases match TRBD1. The sample consisted of peripheral blood. The nucleotide sequence is TGTGCCATCAGCACAGGGGAAGGGGGTTCACCCCTCCACTTT. The translation is CAISTGEGGSPLHF.